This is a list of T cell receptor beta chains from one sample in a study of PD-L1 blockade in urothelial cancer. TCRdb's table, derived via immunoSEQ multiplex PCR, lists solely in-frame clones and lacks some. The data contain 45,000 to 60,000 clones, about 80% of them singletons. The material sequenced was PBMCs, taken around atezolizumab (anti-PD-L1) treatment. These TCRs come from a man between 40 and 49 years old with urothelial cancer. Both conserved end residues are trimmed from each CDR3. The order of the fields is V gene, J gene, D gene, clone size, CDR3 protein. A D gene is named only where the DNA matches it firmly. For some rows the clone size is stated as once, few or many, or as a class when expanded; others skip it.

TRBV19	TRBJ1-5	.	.	ASSIAVQGNQPQH
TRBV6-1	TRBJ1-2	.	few	ASSEAAAEANYGYT
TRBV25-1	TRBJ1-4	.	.	ASSEPTGHRPNNEKLF
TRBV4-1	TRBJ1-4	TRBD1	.	ASSQRSGGEKLF
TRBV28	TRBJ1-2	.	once	ASSPTSTEANYGYT
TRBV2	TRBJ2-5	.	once	ASSPQGPQETQY
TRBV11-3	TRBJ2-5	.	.	ASTVGGEEIQY
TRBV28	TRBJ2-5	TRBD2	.	ASRRGGSQETQY
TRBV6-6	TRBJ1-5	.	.	ASSYEEVTGNQPQH
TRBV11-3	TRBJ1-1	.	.	ASSLAGGNTEAF
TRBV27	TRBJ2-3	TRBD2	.	ASTATSPGLAGEDTQY
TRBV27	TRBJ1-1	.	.	ASSLYLRGNTEAF
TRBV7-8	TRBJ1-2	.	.	ASSLRQNYGYT
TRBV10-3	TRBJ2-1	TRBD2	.	AISRTSGSNEQF
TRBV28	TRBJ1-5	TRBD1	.	ASKKGASYQPQH
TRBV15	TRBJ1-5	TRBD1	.	ATSRQGNSNQPQH
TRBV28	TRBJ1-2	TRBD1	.	ASRPGGGGYT
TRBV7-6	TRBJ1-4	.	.	ASSPRQSTNEKLF
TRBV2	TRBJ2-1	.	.	ASSDREYNEQF
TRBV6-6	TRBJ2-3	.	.	ASGRQADTQY
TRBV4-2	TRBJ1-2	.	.	ASSQAGGKSNYGYT
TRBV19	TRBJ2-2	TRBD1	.	ASSLGQGYAGELF
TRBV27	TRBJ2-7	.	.	ASSLSGGDFSYEQY
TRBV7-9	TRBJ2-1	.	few	ASSLRDTAFDEQF
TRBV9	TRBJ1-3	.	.	ASSVGFSSRSSGNTIY
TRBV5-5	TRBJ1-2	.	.	ASSLDPGGEGSTSGYT
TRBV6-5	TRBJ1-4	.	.	ASSYSSGEGEKLF
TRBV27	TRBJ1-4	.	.	ASSFQRGGGEKLF
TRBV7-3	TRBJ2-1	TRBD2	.	ASSPTGTRLSNEQF
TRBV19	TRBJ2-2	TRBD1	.	ASRTGGVTSTGELF
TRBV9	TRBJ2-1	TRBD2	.	ASTETSERYNEQF
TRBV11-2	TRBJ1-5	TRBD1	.	ASSSTQGARQPQH
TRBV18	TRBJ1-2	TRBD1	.	ASSPGTDRANGYT
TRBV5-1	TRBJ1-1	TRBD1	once	ASSLVGRGQTEAF
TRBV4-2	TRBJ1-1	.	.	ASAAGNTEAF
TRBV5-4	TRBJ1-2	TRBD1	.	ASSLGGDRGYYGYT
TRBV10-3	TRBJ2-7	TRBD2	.	AIRRTSGTYEQY
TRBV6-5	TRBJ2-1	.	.	ASSYAGNSNEQF
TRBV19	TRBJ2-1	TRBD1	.	ASSPPGQVGHEQF
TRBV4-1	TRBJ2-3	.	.	ASSQDAGRSDTQY
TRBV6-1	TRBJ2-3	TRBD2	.	ASSVASGSSDTQY
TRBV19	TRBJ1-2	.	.	ASSQGSGGYT
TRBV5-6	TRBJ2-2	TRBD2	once	ASSLALAGNTGELF
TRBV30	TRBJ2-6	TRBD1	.	AWTRDRGFRDSGANVLT
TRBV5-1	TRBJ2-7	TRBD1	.	ASRLQGGPYEQY
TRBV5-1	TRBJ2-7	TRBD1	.	ASSLAGTGISHGAYEQY
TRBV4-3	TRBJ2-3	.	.	ASSQNWHTDTQY
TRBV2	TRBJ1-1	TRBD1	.	ASSLGTGGVTEAF
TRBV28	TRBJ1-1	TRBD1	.	ASSAPGTGTEAF
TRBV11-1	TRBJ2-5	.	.	ASSSGRGDQETQY
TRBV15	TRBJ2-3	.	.	ATSRNLVGGADTQY
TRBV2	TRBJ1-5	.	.	ASRRRDLSNQPQH
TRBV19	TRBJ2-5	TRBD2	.	ASSTATSGKQETQY
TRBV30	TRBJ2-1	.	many	AWLAVSSYNEQF
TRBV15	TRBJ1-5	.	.	ATSEPTGNQPQH